The 18 T cell receptor beta chains listed next were all sequenced from one sample in a study of T cells in Graves' hyperthyroidism and ophthalmopathy. Template material for amplifying TCR beta CDR3 regions consisted of RNA transcripts. TCR CDR3 regions were first amplified by RT-PCR with HTBI primers. TCRdb itself ran the multiplex PCR reads through MiXCR, one entry per CDR3 protein. Here the sample spans 250,000 or so distinct CDR3 sequences, just over 14% being singletons. The specimen was blood. These receptors all come from a middle-aged woman with Graves' hyperthyroidism that later progressed to Graves' ophthalmopathy.

The sample holds many counts of this clonotype. The V call is TRBV12-5, the J call TRBJ2-1, with TRBD2 matching over 8 bases. Per the germline V gene, CDR1 is LGHNT and CDR2 is FRNRAP. Trimming took 0 bases from V and 10 from J; bases not matched to a gene: 8. CDR3 length: 15 residues. CDR3 in amino acids: CASGLVLAGRGEQFF. The CDR3 DNA reads as TGTGCTAGTGGTTTGGTTCTAGCGGGCCGGGGGGAGCAGTTCTTC.

At least ten counts were recorded for this clonotype. The chain links TRBV18 to TRBJ2-7; D is uncertain. From germline, CDR1 is KGHSH and CDR2 LQKENI. This CDR3 contains 14 residues. V was shortened by 3 bases and J by 7 bases, with 16 bases between the two germline ends. The CDR3 sequence: CASSPMAPPREQYF. CDR3 nucleotide sequence: TGTGCCAGCTCACCCATGGCGCCTCCTAGGGAGCAGTACTTC.

This clonotype came up many times. This chain connects TRBV27 to TRBJ1-1; D is ambiguous. This CDR3 contains 11 residues. V lost 8 bases, J lost 6 bases, and 10 bases lay in between. Per the germline V gene, CDR1 is MNHEY and CDR2 is SMNVEV (reference sequence). CDR3 in DNA: TGTGCCAGCCGGTTTGGATCTGAAGCTTTCTTT. Amino acids: CASRFGSEAFF.

This clonotype showed up many times. The chain couples TRBV3-1 to TRBJ2-1; 7 bases are a match to TRBD1. V dropped 4 bases and J dropped 6; count of bases not matched to a gene: 9. CDR1 and CDR2 (germline): LGHDT, YNNKEL (reference sequence). The CDR3 consists of 15 residues. The DNA for the CDR3 is TGTGCCAGCAGCCGGCAGAACAGGGGTGGCAATGAGCAGTTCTTC. Protein product: CASSRQNRGGNEQFF.

Regarding this clonotype: A much larger clone differs from this one at a single base, so this may be a read error. The chain combines TRBV5-1 with TRBJ2-3, with 9 positions matching TRBD2. Germline-derived CDR1 and CDR2 are SGHRS and YFSETQ. The J segment lost 3 bases and the V segment lost 0 bases, leaving 5 bases of the junction unmatched. The CDR3 is 16 residues long. The CDR3 DNA reads as TGCGCCAGCAGCTTGGGTAGCGGGAGTTGTACAGATACGCAGTATTTT. Its translation: CASSLGSGSCTDTQYF.

There are many counts of this clonotype. The chain couples TRBV10-3 to TRBJ2-3, with unresolved D. V lost 0 bases and J lost 4, with 5 bases in between. This CDR3 has 13 residues. Germline assignment: CDR1 ENHRY and CDR2 SYGVKD. CDR3 DNA sequence: TGTGCCATCAGTGAGTCGACGGCAGATACGCAGTATTTT. As protein: CAISESTADTQYF.

There are many counts of this clonotype. V gene TRBV28 combines with J gene TRBJ2-1; D is perhaps TRBD1 (7 bases). The CDR3 extends over 13 amino acids. Between the trimmed V and J ends, which lost 10 bases and 8 bases, there was a span of 18 bases. CDR1 is MDHEN and CDR2 is SYDVKM in the germline V gene. The CDR3 DNA reads TGTGCCACCAAAAGGAGGGGGCGGGATGAGCAGTTCTTC. Translated: CATKRRGRDEQFF.

This clonotype was recorded at least ten times. The chain is built from TRBV5-1 and TRBJ1-1, with D tentatively TRBD1 (6 bases). Between the trimmed V and J ends, which lost 5 bases and 3 bases, there was a span of 14 bases. This CDR3 spans 14 amino acids. Per germline, CDR1 SGHRS and CDR2 YFSETQ. CDR3 sequence reads: CASSRTAGDTEAFF. As DNA, the CDR3 is TGCGCCAGCAGTAGGACAGCGGGGGACACTGAAGCTTTCTTT.

This clonotype was seen a few times. The chain has TRBV30 and TRBJ2-7, with D perhaps TRBD1 (5 bases). Germline CDR1 reads GTSNPN; CDR2 reads SVGIG (reference sequence). The ends were cut back, 0 bases at V and 5 bases at J, with 11 bases in the middle. The CDR3 extends over 13 amino acids. For the CDR3, the DNA is TGTGCCTGGAGTGTTCTCAGGGCAGACGAGCAGTACTTC. Its translation is CAWSVLRADEQYF.

This clonotype was observed many times. This rearrangement joins TRBV3-1 to TRBJ2-7, with 9 bases aligning to TRBD1. V shed 3 bases, J shed 2 bases, and the junction held 8 bases outside the gene matches. CDR1 is LGHDT and CDR2 is YNNKEL in the germline V gene (reference sequence). The CDR3 has 16 residues. The CDR3 DNA follows: TGTGCCAGCAGCCACCAAGGGACAGGGCGAACCTACGAGCAGTACTTC. Amino acids: CASSHQGTGRTYEQYF.

This clonotype was observed many times. This chain joins TRBV19 and TRBJ1-5; D might be TRBD1 (6 bases). This CDR3 region has 14 residues. Trimming took 10 bases from V and 0 from J, leaving 13 bases between them. CDR1 and CDR2 (germline): LNHDA, SQIVND (reference sequence). This CDR3 is CATEDRHSNQPQHF. The CDR3 DNA sequence: TGTGCCACTGAGGACAGACATAGCAATCAGCCCCAGCATTTT.

This chain uses TRBV7-3 with TRBJ2-1; 8 positions match TRBD2. CDR3 length: 15 residues. With 5 bases clipped from V and 2 bases from J, the junction kept 5 bases outside the gene matches. The germline CDR1 and CDR2 sequences are SGHTA and FQGTGA. The CDR3 sequence is CASSIGLAPYNEQFF. The CDR3 DNA follows: TGTGCCAGCAGCATAGGACTAGCCCCCTACAATGAGCAGTTCTTC.

This clonotype showed up many times. The chain carries TRBV7-9 and TRBJ2-7, with TRBD1 matching over 7 bases. The length of the CDR3 is 17 residues. Germline-derived CDR1 and CDR2 are SEHNR and FQNEAQ (reference sequence). V lost 0 bases to trimming and J lost 5 bases; unmatched junction nucleotides: 13. CDR3 region: CASSLALPKGAKNEQYF. The DNA for the CDR3 is TGTGCCAGCAGCTTAGCGCTTCCGAAGGGGGCGAAGAACGAGCAGTACTTC.

The CDR3 DNA reads TGCAGTGCCTCTCCCCCACTAGCGGGAGCTGCAGATACGCAGTATTTT. Translated: CSASPPLAGAADTQYF. The rearrangement uses TRBV20-1 and TRBJ2-3; the match to TRBD2 covers 11 bases. Germline V CDR1 and CDR2: DFQATT, SNEGSKA (reference sequence). The ends lost 6 bases at V and 4 bases at J; junction bases unmatched: 12. CDR3 length: 16 amino acids.

The table lists this clonotype with many counts. V is TRBV3-1 and J is TRBJ2-3; 7 positions match TRBD2. Germline CDR1 is LGHDT and CDR2 is YNNKEL (reference sequence). CDR3 length: 15 amino acids. V lost 6 bases and J lost 1; bases outside the gene matches: 7. DNA for the CDR3: TGTGCCAGCAGTCCGGGAGGAGTGGGCACAGATACGCAGTATTTT. This sequence encodes CASSPGGVGTDTQYF.

This clonotype came up many times. V and J are TRBV7-9 and TRBJ2-7; 14 nucleotides line up with TRBD2. The ends lost 5 bases at V and 8 bases at J; junction bases unmatched: 11. The CDR3 runs to 16 residues. Germline V gene lookup returns CDR1 SEHNR and CDR2 FQNEAQ (reference sequence). Written as DNA, the CDR3 is TGTGCCAGCAGCCCCAAGGGACTAGCGGGAGTAGGGAAGCAGTACTTC. This translates into CASSPKGLAGVGKQYF. Variable domain in full (rest from reference TRBV7-9 and TRBJ2-7): DTGVSQNPRHKITKRGQNVTFRCDPISEHNRLYWYRQTLGQGPEFLTYFQNEAQLEKSRLLSDRFSAERPKGSFSTLEIQRTEQGDSAMYLCASSPKGLAGVGKQYFGPGTRLTVT.

The table lists this clonotype with many counts. The V gene is TRBV28, the J gene TRBJ2-3, with a possible D match to TRBD2 (5 bases). V was shortened by 2 bases and J by 7 bases, with 16 bases between the two germline ends. Germline V gives CDR1 MDHEN, CDR2 SYDVKM. The CDR3 covers 15 residues. The CDR3 region has the DNA TGTGCCAGCAGTTTAACCGGGCCCTGGAGGAATACGCAGTATTTT. Its protein is CASSLTGPWRNTQYF.

This clonotype has ten or more counts. The chain is built from TRBV7-9 and TRBJ2-7; D uncertain. This CDR3 comprises 15 residues. Deletions cut 4 bases from V and 0 bases from J, with 13 bases between. In germline, CDR1 is SEHNR, CDR2 FQNEAQ (reference sequence). The CDR3 coding sequence is TGTGCCAGCAGCTCCCGTCTCGGCCACTCCTACGAGCAGTACTTC. Translating it yields CASSSRLGHSYEQYF.